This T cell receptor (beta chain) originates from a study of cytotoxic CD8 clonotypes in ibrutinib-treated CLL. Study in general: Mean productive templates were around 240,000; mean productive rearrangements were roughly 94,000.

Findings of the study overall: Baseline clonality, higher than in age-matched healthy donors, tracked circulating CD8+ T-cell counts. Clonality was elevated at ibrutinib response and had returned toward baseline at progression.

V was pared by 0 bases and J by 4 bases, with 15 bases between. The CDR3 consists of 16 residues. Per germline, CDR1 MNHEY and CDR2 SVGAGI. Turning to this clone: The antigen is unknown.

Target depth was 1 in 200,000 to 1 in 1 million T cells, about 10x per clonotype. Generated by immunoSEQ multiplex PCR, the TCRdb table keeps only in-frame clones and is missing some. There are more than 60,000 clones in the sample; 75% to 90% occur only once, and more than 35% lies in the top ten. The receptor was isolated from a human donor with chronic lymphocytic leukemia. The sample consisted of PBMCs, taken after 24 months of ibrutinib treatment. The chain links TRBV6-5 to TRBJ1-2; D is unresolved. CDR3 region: CASSYSRLGSGYGYTF. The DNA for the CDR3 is TGTGCCAGCAGTTACTCCCGGTTAGGTTCGGGCTATGGCTACACCTTC.